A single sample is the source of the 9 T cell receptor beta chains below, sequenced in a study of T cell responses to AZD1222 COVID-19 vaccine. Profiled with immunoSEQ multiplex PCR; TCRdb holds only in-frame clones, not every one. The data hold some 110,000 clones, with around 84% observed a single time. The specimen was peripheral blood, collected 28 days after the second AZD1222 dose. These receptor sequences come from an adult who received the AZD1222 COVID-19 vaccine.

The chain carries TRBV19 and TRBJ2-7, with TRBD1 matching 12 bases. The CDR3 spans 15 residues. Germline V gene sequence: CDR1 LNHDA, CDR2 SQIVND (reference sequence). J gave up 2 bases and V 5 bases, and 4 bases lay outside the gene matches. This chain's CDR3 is CASSAGTGGAYEQYF. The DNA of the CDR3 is TGTGCCAGTAGTGCCGGGACAGGGGGCGCCTACGAGCAGTACTTC.

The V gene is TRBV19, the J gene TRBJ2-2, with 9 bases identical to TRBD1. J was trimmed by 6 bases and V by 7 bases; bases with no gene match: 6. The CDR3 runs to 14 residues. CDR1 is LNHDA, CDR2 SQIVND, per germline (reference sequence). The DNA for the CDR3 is TGTGCCAGTACGATTACAGGGGGCGCCGGGGAGCTGTTTTTT. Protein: CASTITGGAGELFF.

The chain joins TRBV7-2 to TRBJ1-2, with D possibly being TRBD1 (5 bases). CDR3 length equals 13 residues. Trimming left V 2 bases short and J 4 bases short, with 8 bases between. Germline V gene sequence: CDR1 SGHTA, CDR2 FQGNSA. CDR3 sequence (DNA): TGTGCCAGCAGCTTAAGGGACCTCTATGGCTACACCTTC. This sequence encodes CASSLRDLYGYTF.

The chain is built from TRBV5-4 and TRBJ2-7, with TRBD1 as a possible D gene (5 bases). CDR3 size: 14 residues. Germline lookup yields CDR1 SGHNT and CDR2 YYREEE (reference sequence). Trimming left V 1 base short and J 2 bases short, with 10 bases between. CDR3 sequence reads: CASSLKQGPYEQYF. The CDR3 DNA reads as TGTGCCAGCAGCTTGAAGCAGGGTCCCTACGAGCAGTACTTC.

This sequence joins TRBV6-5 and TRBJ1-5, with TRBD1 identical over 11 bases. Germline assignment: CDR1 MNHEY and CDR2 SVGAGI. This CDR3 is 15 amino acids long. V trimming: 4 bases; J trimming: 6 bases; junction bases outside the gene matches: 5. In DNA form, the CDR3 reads TGTGCCAGCAGTTCGGGACAGGGGGGTTTTCAGCCCCAGCATTTT. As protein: CASSSGQGGFQPQHF.

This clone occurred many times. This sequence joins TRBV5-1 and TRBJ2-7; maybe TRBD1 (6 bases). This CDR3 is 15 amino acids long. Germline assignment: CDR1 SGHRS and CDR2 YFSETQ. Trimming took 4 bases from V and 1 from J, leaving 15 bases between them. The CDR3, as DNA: TGCGCCAGCAGCCCAGTCCCGGGACAATCCTACGAGCAGTACTTC. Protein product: CASSPVPGQSYEQYF.

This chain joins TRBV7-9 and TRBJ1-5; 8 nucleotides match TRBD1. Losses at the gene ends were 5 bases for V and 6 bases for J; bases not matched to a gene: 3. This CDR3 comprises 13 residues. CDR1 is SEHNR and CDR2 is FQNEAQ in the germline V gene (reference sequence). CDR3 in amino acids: CASSQDRVQPQHF. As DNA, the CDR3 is TGTGCCAGCAGCCAGGACAGGGTTCAGCCCCAGCATTTT.

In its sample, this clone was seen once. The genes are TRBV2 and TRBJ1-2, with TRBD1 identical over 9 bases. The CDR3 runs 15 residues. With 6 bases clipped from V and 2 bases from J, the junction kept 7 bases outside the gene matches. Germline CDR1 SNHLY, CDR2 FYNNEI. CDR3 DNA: TGTGCCAGCAGGGGGACAGGGAATTCAAACTATGGCTACACCTTC. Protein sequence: CASRGTGNSNYGYTF.

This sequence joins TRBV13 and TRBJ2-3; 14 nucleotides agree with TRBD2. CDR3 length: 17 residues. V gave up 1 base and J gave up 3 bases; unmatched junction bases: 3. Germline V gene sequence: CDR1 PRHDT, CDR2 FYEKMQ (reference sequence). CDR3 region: CASSLVGLAGVTDTQYF. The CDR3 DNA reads TGTGCCAGCAGCTTAGTGGGACTAGCGGGGGTAACAGATACGCAGTATTTT.